Listed here are 22 T cell receptor beta chains from one sample, sequenced in a study of blood T cell repertoires in COVID-19. Sequenced by immunoSEQ multiplex PCR; TCRdb stores in-frame clones only, minus some. The sample comprises around 270,000 clones, about four fifths of which are singletons, and more than 1.5% rests with the top ten. What was sequenced was peripheral blood. The receptors come from a middle-aged woman who had recovered from COVID-19.

For the CDR3, the DNA is TGCGCCAGCAGCCCCTCCGGGACAGGGGGCACTGAAGCTTTCTTT. Protein product: CASSPSGTGGTEAFF. This chain links TRBV5-1 with TRBJ1-1, with 11 bases fitting TRBD1. CDR1 is SGHRS and CDR2 is YFSETQ in the germline V gene. This CDR3 is built from 15 residues. Trimming at V came to 4 bases and at J to 4 bases, leaving 6 bases not matched to a gene.

The chain joins TRBV27 to TRBJ2-7; possible D gene TRBD2, 7 bases. Germline V gives CDR1 MNHEY, CDR2 SMNVEV (reference sequence). This CDR3 has 14 residues. Trimming left V 5 bases short and J 7 bases short, with 18 bases between. The CDR3 DNA reads as TGTGCCAGCAGTAGGGGAGGGGGGGCGAGGGAGCAGTACTTC. Its protein product is CASSRGGGAREQYF.

This chain connects TRBV5-1 to TRBJ2-3, with 13 bases lining up with TRBD2. The CDR3 is made up of 16 amino acids. CDR1 is SGHRS, CDR2 YFSETQ, per germline. With V trimmed by 7 bases and J by 0 bases, 5 bases remained unmatched. The CDR3 reads CASRLAGGASTDTQYF. The CDR3 DNA reads TGCGCCAGCCGACTAGCGGGGGGAGCTAGCACAGATACGCAGTATTTT. Full variable domain (rest looked up from reference TRBV5-1 and TRBJ2-3): KAGVTQTPRYLIKTRGQQVTLSCSPISGHRSVSWYQQTPGQGLQFLFEYFSETQRNKGNFPGRFSGRQFSNSRSEMNVSTLELGDSALYLCASRLAGGASTDTQYFGPGTRLTVL.

The V gene is TRBV19, the J gene TRBJ1-6; 7 bases are shared with TRBD1. Per germline, CDR1 LNHDA and CDR2 SQIVND (reference sequence). J gave up 7 bases and V 3 bases, and 12 bases lay outside the gene matches. The CDR3 has 17 amino acids. CDR3 DNA: TGTGCCAGTAGTATGTCGTGGGACAGAGCTACCAATTCACCCCTCCACTTT. Encoded protein: CASSMSWDRATNSPLHF.

The chain joins TRBV4-1 to TRBJ2-3; 7 nucleotides agree with TRBD1. CDR1 is MGHRA, CDR2 YSYEKL, per germline. This CDR3 region has 16 residues. The J segment lost 6 bases and the V segment lost 4 bases, leaving 13 bases of the junction unmatched. The CDR3 bases are TGCGCCAGCAGCCGCAGCCACAGGGGCCCAGCGGATACGCAGTATTTT. It is translated as CASSRSHRGPADTQYF.

The table lists this clone with a count of one. The chain employs TRBV5-1 and TRBJ2-5; D is ambiguous. V was shortened by 0 bases and J by 1 base, with 13 bases between the two germline ends. Germline CDR1 SGHRS, CDR2 YFSETQ. The CDR3 runs 16 residues. The CDR3 loop reads CASSLAPPVAQETQYF. CDR3 in DNA: TGCGCCAGCAGCTTGGCCCCCCCAGTAGCCCAAGAGACCCAGTACTTC.

The sample holds one count of this clone. This rearrangement joins TRBV2 to TRBJ2-1; 11 bases are shared with TRBD2. The germline CDR1 and CDR2 sequences are SNHLY and FYNNEI. J lost 4 bases, V lost 5 bases, and 4 bases had no gene match. The CDR3 extends over 15 amino acids. DNA for the CDR3: TGTGCCAGCAGTTCACTAGCGGGGGAATACAATGAGCAGTTCTTC. Translation: CASSSLAGEYNEQFF.

V usage is TRBV7-9 and J usage is TRBJ2-7; 12 nucleotides align to TRBD1. This CDR3 has 17 amino acids. Per germline, CDR1 SEHNR and CDR2 FQNEAQ (reference sequence). Losses at the gene ends were 3 bases for V and 0 bases for J; bases not matched to a gene: 6. In nucleotides, the CDR3 is TGTGCCAGCAGCTTGGGACAGGGGGCGACGAGCTCCTACGAGCAGTACTTC. Protein product: CASSLGQGATSSYEQYF.

The genes are TRBV7-2 and TRBJ1-3; TRBD1 aligns across 9 bases. CDR3 length equals 16 residues. The germline CDR1 and CDR2 sequences are SGHTA and FQGNSA. Trimming cost V 5 bases and J 4 bases; bases outside gene matches: 9. Here the CDR3 DNA reads TGTGCCAGCAGCCTATCCGGGACAGGGTCGGGAAACACCATATATTTT. Its protein is CASSLSGTGSGNTIYF.

V is TRBV18 and J is TRBJ1-6; TRBD1 matches 7 bases. The CDR3 has 13 residues. Germline loops: CDR1 KGHSH, CDR2 LQKENI. V lost 5 bases and J lost 10; bases outside the gene matches: 5. The CDR3 DNA is TGTGCCAGCTCAGACGGACAGGACTCACCCCTCCACTTT. Encoded protein: CASSDGQDSPLHF.

The chain is built from TRBV6-6 and TRBJ1-1, with TRBD1 matching over 9 bases. Germline V lookup: CDR1 MNHNY, CDR2 SVGAGI (reference sequence). The trim removed 7 bases at V and 3 bases at J, leaving 6 bases unmatched. There are 14 residues in the CDR3. The CDR3 nucleotides are TGTGCCAGCACTTGGACAGGGGATGACACTGAAGCTTTCTTT. It is translated as CASTWTGDDTEAFF.

The V call is TRBV30, the J call TRBJ2-2; 8 nucleotides line up with TRBD1. The CDR3 extends over 15 amino acids. V shed 3 bases and J 6 bases; nucleotides not matched to a gene: 9. Germline CDR1 is GTSNPN and CDR2 is SVGIG (reference sequence). CDR3 amino acids: CAWRGRTGKSGELFF. DNA for the CDR3: TGTGCCTGGAGGGGGAGGACAGGGAAATCCGGGGAGCTGTTTTTT.

V usage is TRBV7-9 and J usage is TRBJ2-3; D not certain. Trimming left V 0 bases short and J 1 base short, with 8 bases between. Germline V CDR1 and CDR2: SEHNR, FQNEAQ (reference sequence). CDR3 length equals 15 residues. The CDR3 bases are TGTGCCAGCAGCTTAGCGCTTGGCCGCACAGATACGCAGTATTTT. Its translation: CASSLALGRTDTQYF. Filled out from reference TRBV7-9 and TRBJ2-3, the complete variable domain reads DTGVSQNPRHKITKRGQNVTFRCDPISEHNRLYWYRQTLGQGPEFLTYFQNEAQLEKSRLLSDRFSAERPKGSFSTLEIQRTEQGDSAMYLCASSLALGRTDTQYFGPGTRLTVL.

The V and J genes are TRBV3-1 (or the pseudogene TRBV3-2) and TRBJ1-5; 10 nucleotides line up with TRBD1. The CDR3 is 16 residues long. J was trimmed by 5 bases and V by 1 base; bases with no gene match: 5. CDR1 and CDR2 from the germline V gene are LGHDT and YNNKEL (reference sequence). Here the CDR3 DNA reads TGTGCCAGCAGCCAAGGGGTGACAGGGGGCTATCAGCCCCAGCATTTT. Protein: CASSQGVTGGYQPQHF.

V gene TRBV28 combines with J gene TRBJ2-5, with D unresolved. The CDR3 covers 12 residues. V was cut by 4 bases and J by 4 bases, with 7 bases left in between. Per germline, CDR1 MDHEN and CDR2 SYDVKM. The CDR3 DNA follows: TGTGCCAGCAGTTCCTATTCAGAGACCCAGTACTTC. It translates to CASSSYSETQYF.

The chain recombines TRBV18 with TRBJ2-5; 11 bases are shared with TRBD1. This CDR3 is built from 16 residues. Germline V lookup: CDR1 KGHSH, CDR2 LQKENI. With V trimmed by 3 bases and J by 3 bases, 6 bases remained unmatched. The CDR3 DNA reads as TGTGCCAGCTCACCCGCGGACAGGGGGCAGGAAGAGACCCAGTACTTC. Amino acid sequence: CASSPADRGQEETQYF.

The V call is TRBV5-1, the J call TRBJ2-7, with 7 bases fitting TRBD1. Germline values: CDR1 SGHRS, CDR2 YFSETQ. This CDR3 has 12 amino acids. V gave up 4 bases and J gave up 6 bases; unmatched junction bases: 4. As DNA, the CDR3 is TGCGCCAGCAGCCAGACAGGGCGCGAGCAGTACTTC. Amino acid sequence: CASSQTGREQYF.

This clone was observed a handful of times. The chain couples TRBV28 to TRBJ1-1, with TRBD1 matching over 10 bases. The CDR3 consists of 17 residues. Germline V lookup: CDR1 MDHEN, CDR2 SYDVKM. V lost 6 bases, J lost 0 bases, and 10 bases stayed unmatched. The CDR3 region has the DNA TGTGCCAGCAGAAACCGGGACAGGGGATATATGAACACTGAAGCTTTCTTT. It encodes CASRNRDRGYMNTEAFF.

The J gene is TRBJ1-2, the V gene TRBV5-1; 7 bases agree with TRBD1. This CDR3 is 15 amino acids long. V was pared by 4 bases and J by 4 bases, with 10 bases of the junction left unmatched. Germline V gives CDR1 SGHRS, CDR2 YFSETQ. CDR3 region: CASSPGMGQIYGYTF. The CDR3 DNA sequence: TGCGCCAGCAGCCCGGGGATGGGACAGATCTATGGCTACACCTTC.

The chain has TRBV4-2 and TRBJ2-1; 10 bases are shared with TRBD2. Germline V gene lookup returns CDR1 LGHNA and CDR2 YNFKEQ. The CDR3 consists of 15 residues. The V and J ends lost 1 base and 7 bases, in that order; junction bases with no gene match: 4. As DNA, the CDR3 is TGTGCCAGCAGCCAAGCAGCGGGGGGGCGTAATGAGCAGTTCTTC. This gives the protein CASSQAAGGRNEQFF.

J is TRBJ1-5 and V is TRBV3-1 (or the pseudogene TRBV3-2); weak D call: TRBD1 (6 bases). V was shortened by 6 bases and J by 3 bases, with 12 bases between the two germline ends. The CDR3 spans 14 residues. Germline CDR1 and CDR2: LGHDT and YNNKEL (reference sequence). The chain's CDR3 is CASSHGQPNQPQHF. CDR3 DNA sequence: TGTGCCAGCAGTCATGGACAGCCCAATCAGCCCCAGCATTTT.

This clone was seen a few times. This chain joins TRBV7-8 and TRBJ1-5, with TRBD1 as a possible D gene (6 bases). CDR1 SGHVS and CDR2 FQNEAQ come from the germline V gene. This CDR3 region has 16 residues. Trimming left V 2 bases short and J 0 bases short, with 11 bases between. The CDR3 loop reads CASSLQGQNSNQPQHF. The CDR3 bases are TGTGCCAGCAGCTTACAGGGACAAAATAGCAATCAGCCCCAGCATTTT.